The TCR beta chain under discussion was sequenced for a study of shared clonotypes between healthy human individuals. Study-level points and caveats: Sequencing depth was predicted to influence how clonotypes are shared among donors.

Genomic DNA per cell subset filled all wells of several immunoSEQ plates. When replicate PCRs were run on sorted subsets, they used 150 to 200 ng DNA, tens of thousands of T cell genomes. TCRdb's copy holds only in-frame clones and misses some; the assay was immunoSEQ multiplex PCR. The sample lists 1.4 million or so clones, approximately 98.5% occurring once. This clone has just one count. What it recognizes is unknown. The identical CDR3 is also encoded by other nucleotide sequences in the sample. The specimen was naive CD4+ T cells sorted from blood. Subset in this sample: CD45RA+ positively selected. This clonotype was obtained from a man in his thirties or forties in good health.

This chain's CDR3 is CASSVGRRNEKLFF. Here the CDR3 DNA reads TGTGCCAGCAGCGTAGGCCGTAGGAATGAAAAACTGTTTTTT. The chain combines TRBV9 with TRBJ1-4, with no clear D. Germline CDR1 is SGDLS and CDR2 is YYNGEE. The V and J ends lost 0 bases and 5 bases respectively, with 8 bases between them. The CDR3 is made up of 14 amino acids.